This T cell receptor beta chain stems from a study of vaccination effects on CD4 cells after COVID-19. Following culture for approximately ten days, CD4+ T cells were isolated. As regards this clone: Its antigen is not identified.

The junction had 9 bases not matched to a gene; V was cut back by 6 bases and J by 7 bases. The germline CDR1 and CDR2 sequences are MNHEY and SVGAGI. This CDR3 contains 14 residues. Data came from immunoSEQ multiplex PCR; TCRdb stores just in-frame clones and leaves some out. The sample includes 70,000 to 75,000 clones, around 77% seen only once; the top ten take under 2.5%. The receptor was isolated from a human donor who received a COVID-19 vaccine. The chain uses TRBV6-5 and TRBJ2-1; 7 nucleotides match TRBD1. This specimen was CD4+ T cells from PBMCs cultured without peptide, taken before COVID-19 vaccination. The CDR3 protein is CASSSWTGNNEQFF. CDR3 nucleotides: TGTGCCAGCAGCTCATGGACAGGAAATAATGAGCAGTTCTTC.